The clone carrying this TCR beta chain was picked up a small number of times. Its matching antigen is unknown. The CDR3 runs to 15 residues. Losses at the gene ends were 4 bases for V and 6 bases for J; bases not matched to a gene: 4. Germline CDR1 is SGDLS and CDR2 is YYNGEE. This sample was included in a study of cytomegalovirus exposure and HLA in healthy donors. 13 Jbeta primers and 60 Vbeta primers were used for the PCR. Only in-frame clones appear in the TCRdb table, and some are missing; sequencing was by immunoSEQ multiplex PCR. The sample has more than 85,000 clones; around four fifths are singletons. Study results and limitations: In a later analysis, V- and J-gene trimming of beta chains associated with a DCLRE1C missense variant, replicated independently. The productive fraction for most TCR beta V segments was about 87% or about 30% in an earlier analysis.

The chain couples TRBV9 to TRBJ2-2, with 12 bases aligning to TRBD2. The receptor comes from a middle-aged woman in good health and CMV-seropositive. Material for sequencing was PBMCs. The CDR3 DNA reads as TGTGCCAGCAGCCGGACTAGCGGGATGGCCGGGGAGCTGTTTTTT. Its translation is CASSRTSGMAGELFF.